The entry that follows covers one T cell receptor beta chain sequence. Its antigen is unidentified. The CDR3 totals 16 residues. The V gene end was trimmed by 8 bases and the J gene end by 7 bases; junction bases not matched to a gene: 16. Per the germline V gene, CDR1 is MNHEY and CDR2 is SMNVEV (reference sequence). This sample was included in a study of T cell responses to AZD1222 COVID-19 vaccine. As for the study in general: Timing groups of about 4 and about 12 weeks for second doses were pooled.

Only in-frame clones appear in the TCRdb table, and some are missing; sequencing was by immunoSEQ multiplex PCR. The sample records approximately 70,000 clones, less than 85% being singletons. Whole-study findings and limits: There were vaccine-associated CD4 TCRs across spike, dominant at 160-218 and 743-854.

The clonotype originates from an adult in good health. This chain links TRBV27 with TRBJ2-3; TRBD2 matches 9 bases. The sequences come from peripheral blood, collected on day 0 of AZD1222 vaccination. Here the CDR3 DNA reads TGTGCCAGCTCCCCCAGGGCTAGCGGGGAATTTAATACGCAGTATTTT. This gives the protein CASSPRASGEFNTQYF.